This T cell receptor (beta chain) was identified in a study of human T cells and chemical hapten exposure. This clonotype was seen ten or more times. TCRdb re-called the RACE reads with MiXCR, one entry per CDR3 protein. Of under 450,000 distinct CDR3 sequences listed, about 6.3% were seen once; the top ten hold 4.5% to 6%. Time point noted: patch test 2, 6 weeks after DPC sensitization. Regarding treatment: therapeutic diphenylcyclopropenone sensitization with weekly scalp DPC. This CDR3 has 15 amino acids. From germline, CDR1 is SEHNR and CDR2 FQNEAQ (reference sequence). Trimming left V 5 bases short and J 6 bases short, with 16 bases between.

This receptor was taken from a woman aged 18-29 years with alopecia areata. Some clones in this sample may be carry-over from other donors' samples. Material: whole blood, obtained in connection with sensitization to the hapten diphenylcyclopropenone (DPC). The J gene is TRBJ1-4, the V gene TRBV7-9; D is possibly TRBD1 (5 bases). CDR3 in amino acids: CASSPARQGDEKLFF. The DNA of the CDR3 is TGTGCCAGCAGCCCCGCGCGGCAGGGAGATGAAAAACTGTTTTTT.